This TCR beta chain was found in a study of brain T cells in children with intractable seizures. Germline V gene data show CDR1 as LGHDT and CDR2 as YNNKEL (reference sequence). The CDR3 extends over 14 amino acids. The germline V and J ends were trimmed by 1 base and 7 bases, with 11 bases remaining between them. Sequencing used immunoSEQ multiplex PCR; TCRdb keeps in-frame clones, though not all of them. Of a few hundred thousand clones detected, 85% to 95% appear once; the ten largest clones hold 4.5% to 7%. Time point indicated: blood from clinic visit 5 months post-surgery; TSC patient then seizure free.

The sequences come from peripheral blood, collected more than 4 months after surgery. The gene calls are TRBV3-1 (or the pseudogene TRBV3-2) and TRBJ2-1; D not certain. The source of this sequence is a boy in the first two years of life with tuberous sclerosis and intractable seizures. This CDR3 reads CASSQVTERNEQFF. The DNA for the CDR3 is TGTGCCAGCAGCCAAGTGACTGAAAGAAATGAGCAGTTCTTC.